One sample yielded the 30 T cell receptor beta chains listed below, sequenced in a study of blood T cells in healthy people across ages. PCR was performed a second time for roughly 7 to 11 cycles using a sample-barcoded 5' primer and a J-beta primer mix. MiXCR, applied by TCRdb to the 5' RACE reads, yields one record per CDR3 protein. The sample has more than 900,000 distinct CDR3 sequences, 25% to 30% seen once; the top ten hold 10%. Another study also made use of these data, one on T cells of mothers and their children.

Sequenced input: blood. The receptors stem from a woman aged 35 to 49 in good health.

This clonotype was seen a handful of times. This chain uses TRBV20-1 with TRBJ2-2; D call uncertain. Germline-derived CDR1 and CDR2 are DFQATT and SNEGSKA (reference sequence). Trimming took off 5 bases at V and 5 bases at J, with 6 bases between the two ends. The CDR3 is 11 amino acids. The CDR3 loop is CSASPTGELFF. Written as DNA, the CDR3 is TGCAGTGCTTCACCAACCGGGGAGCTGTTTTTT.

This clonotype was detected ten times or more. The chain recombines TRBV27 with TRBJ2-7, with D perhaps matching TRBD2 (5 bases). Per germline, CDR1 MNHEY and CDR2 SMNVEV (reference sequence). Trimming pared 5 bases from V and 3 bases from J, leaving 11 bases between. This CDR3 region has 13 residues. DNA for the CDR3: TGTGCCAGCAGTCCTAGAGAGGGCTACGAGCAGTACTTC. As protein: CASSPREGYEQYF.

The V and J genes are TRBV4-2 and TRBJ2-1, with D possibly TRBD1 on 6 matching bases. Trimming removed 0 bases at V and 5 bases at J, with 17 bases between. The length of the CDR3 is 17 residues. Germline loops: CDR1 LGHNA, CDR2 YNFKEQ. In nucleotides, the CDR3 is TGTGCCAGCAGCCAAGATTATTGGGCCCAGGGGAACAATGAGCAGTTCTTC. Protein sequence: CASSQDYWAQGNNEQFF.

This clonotype was detected only a few times. The chain combines TRBV29-1 with TRBJ2-3; D may match TRBD1 or TRBD2 (7 bases each). CDR1 and CDR2 from the germline V gene are SQVTM and ANQGSEA. The V and J ends lost 7 bases and 0 bases respectively, with 14 bases between them. CDR3 length: 14 amino acids. The CDR3 DNA reads TGCAGCGCCCCCAGGGGGGGTAGCACAGATACGCAGTATTTT. Translating gives CSAPRGGSTDTQYF.

This clonotype was found many times. The rearrangement links TRBV7-9 to TRBJ2-5; TRBD1 matches at 7 bases. Losses at the gene ends were 1 base for V and 2 bases for J; bases not matched to a gene: 4. CDR3 size: 15 residues. CDR1 is SEHNR, CDR2 FQNEAQ, per germline (reference sequence). The CDR3: CASSLGDRLQETQYF. The CDR3 nucleotides read TGTGCCAGCAGCTTAGGGGACAGACTGCAAGAGACCCAGTACTTC.

This chain links TRBV3-1 with TRBJ2-1; TRBD2 is a possible D gene (6 bases). Germline V CDR1 and CDR2: LGHDT, YNNKEL (reference sequence). The CDR3 is 14 residues long. V lost 7 bases and J lost 7, with 17 bases in between. The CDR3 is CASNRGSGPNEQFF. In nucleotides, the CDR3 is TGTGCCAGCAACCGGGGGAGTGGGCCAAATGAGCAGTTCTTC.

Notes on this clonotype: The junction shows a germline mismatch at one end, possibly a read error. This chain connects TRBV7-9 to TRBJ2-7, with 7 bases lining up with TRBD1. Germline V gene data show CDR1 as SEHNR and CDR2 as FQNEAQ (reference sequence). The CDR3 sequence is 15 residues long. The CDR3 is CTSSSGTEITYEQYF. As DNA, the CDR3 is TGTACCAGCAGCTCTGGGACAGAGATCACCTACGAGCAGTACTTC.

The V gene is TRBV27, the J gene TRBJ1-1; no reliable D call. The CDR3 loop spans 12 amino acids. Germline loops: CDR1 MNHEY, CDR2 SMNVEV (reference sequence). V lost 7 bases and J lost 4, with 10 bases in between. DNA for the CDR3: TGTGCCAGCACAGACCGGAGCACTGAAGCTTTCTTT. Its protein product is CASTDRSTEAFF.

This clonotype was detected many times. The V and J genes are TRBV28 and TRBJ1-2; D remains ambiguous. This CDR3 is built from 12 residues. Germline V gene data show CDR1 as MDHEN and CDR2 as SYDVKM. The ends were cut back, 7 bases at V and 5 bases at J, with 11 bases in the middle. The CDR3 region has the DNA TGTGCCAGCACCATGGAGGGTTATGGCTACACCTTC. Residues: CASTMEGYGYTF.

This clonotype showed up many times. The V call is TRBV20-1, the J call TRBJ2-1; no clear D gene. V was pared by 1 base and J by 6 bases, with 13 bases between. The CDR3 contains 14 residues. CDR1 and CDR2 (germline): DFQATT, SNEGSKA (reference sequence). This CDR3 is CSARASHSINEQFF. The CDR3 coding sequence is TGCAGTGCTAGAGCCAGCCACAGTATCAATGAGCAGTTCTTC.

In this sample, this clonotype turned up a few times. V usage is TRBV21-1 and J usage is TRBJ1-5; TRBD1, the table's D call, was not compared with the DNA. TRBV21-1 is noted as a pseudogene. This CDR3 spans 15 amino acids. The CDR3 spells CASSLRSTGGQPQHF. CDR3 sequence (DNA): TGTGCCAGCAGCTTACGATCCACAGGGGGTCAGCCCCAGCATTTT.

This clonotype appeared a few times. This chain links TRBV28 with TRBJ2-1; D is perhaps TRBD1 (5 bases). The germline V gene encodes CDR1 MDHEN and CDR2 SYDVKM. V was pared by 6 bases and J by 10 bases, with 10 bases between. The CDR3 totals 11 residues. This chain's CDR3 is CASRTRVEQFF. The CDR3 nucleotides are TGTGCCAGCAGGACCAGGGTAGAGCAGTTCTTC.

The rearrangement joins TRBV5-6 to TRBJ1-1, with D possibly TRBD1 on 5 matching bases. Germline CDR1 reads SGHDT; CDR2 reads YYEEEE. V lost 0 bases, J lost 11 bases, and 11 bases lay in between. CDR3 length equals 12 residues. The CDR3 sequence: CASSLGQGGAFF. CDR3 in DNA: TGTGCCAGCAGCTTGGGTCAGGGCGGCGCTTTCTTT.

This clonotype was seen a handful of times. The rearrangement links TRBV15 to TRBJ2-7; D ambiguous. Germline CDR1 reads LNHNV; CDR2 reads YYDKDF (reference sequence). Trimming shortened V by 3 bases and J by 2 bases, and 20 bases separated the two germline ends. This CDR3 has 17 amino acids. The CDR3 sequence: CATSRHPPGSTTYEQYF. In DNA form, the CDR3 reads TGTGCCACCAGCAGGCATCCTCCGGGTTCCACGACCTACGAGCAGTACTTC.

This clonotype has a handful of counts. V gene TRBV10-3 combines with J gene TRBJ2-7; D remains ambiguous. Germline V gene sequence: CDR1 ENHRY, CDR2 SYGVKD. The CDR3 runs 14 residues. V was shortened by 5 bases and J by 0 bases, with 11 bases between the two germline ends. The CDR3 sequence: CAISPGRDSYEQYF. CDR3 nucleotides: TGTGCCATCAGTCCGGGTAGGGACTCCTACGAGCAGTACTTC.

Turning to this clonotype: A much more abundant neighbour one base away suggests this may be a read error. This chain links TRBV4-3 with TRBJ2-4; D may be TRBD1 (7 bases). V lost 2 bases, J lost 7 bases, and 21 bases lay in between. This CDR3 is 17 amino acids long. The germline V gene encodes CDR1 LGHNA and CDR2 YSLEER. This CDR3 reads CASSQFSQGGPTNIQYF. Written as DNA, the CDR3 is TGCGCCAGCAGCCAATTTAGTCAGGGGGGCCCCACGAACATTCAGTACTTC.

This clonotype was seen a few times. The J gene is TRBJ2-3, the V gene TRBV11-2, with no clear D. Germline V gene sequence: CDR1 SGHAT, CDR2 FQNNGV. Trimming shortened V by 3 bases and J by 5 bases, and 18 bases separated the two germline ends. This CDR3 comprises 16 residues. DNA for the CDR3: TGTGCCAGCAGCTTGAGTTTGGCTGGTGGCCGAGATACGCAGTATTTT. It specifies CASSLSLAGGRDTQYF.

This clonotype was detected many times. The chain combines TRBV6-2 or TRBV6-3 with TRBJ2-3, with 7 bases fitting TRBD2. Germline CDR1 MNHEY, CDR2 SVGEGT. J was trimmed by 1 base and V by 7 bases; bases with no gene match: 5. The CDR3 is made up of 14 amino acids. Written as DNA, the CDR3 is TGTGCCAGCAAAAGCGGGGACCGCACAGATACGCAGTATTTT. Encoded protein: CASKSGDRTDTQYF.

This clonotype appeared many times. This chain links TRBV25-1 with TRBJ2-5; D perhaps matches TRBD1 (5 bases). The V end lost 1 base, the J end lost 5 bases, and 11 bases lay between the germline ends. The length of the CDR3 is 14 residues. Germline assignment: CDR1 MGHDK and CDR2 SYGVNS. This CDR3 is CASSESAGLETQYF. CDR3 DNA sequence: TGTGCCAGCAGTGAATCCGCAGGGTTGGAGACCCAGTACTTC.

Notes on this clonotype: A much larger clone lies a single base off, so this may be a read error. Here the CDR3 reads CSASAGQSYEQYF. The CDR3 DNA follows: TGCAGTGCTAGTGCAGGACAGAGTTACGAGCAGTACTTC. This chain connects TRBV20-1 to TRBJ2-7, with a possible D match to TRBD1 (6 bases). V lost 3 bases to trimming and J lost 4 bases, with 13 bases between them. The CDR3 is 13 amino acids. Germline V gene sequence: CDR1 DFQATT, CDR2 SNEGSKA (reference sequence).

This chain joins TRBV20-1 and TRBJ2-1; 16 nucleotides match TRBD2. The J call may not be correct, given that the DNA end is closer to TRBJ2-7. This CDR3 region has 16 residues. Germline CDR1 DFQATT, CDR2 SNEGSKA (reference sequence). CDR3 nucleotide sequence: TGCAGTGCTATTGGGACTAGCGGGGGGGCTTACAATGAGCAGTACTTC. Protein product: CSAIGTSGGAYNEQYF.

This clonotype was observed at least ten times. The chain couples TRBV5-1 to TRBJ2-1; D is unclear. V lost 2 bases to trimming and J lost 8 bases, with 5 bases between them. The CDR3 is 11 amino acids. From germline, CDR1 is SGHRS and CDR2 YFSETQ. The CDR3 DNA sequence: TGCGCCAGCAGCTTTAGGGATGAGCAGTTCTTC. This gives the protein CASSFRDEQFF.

This sequence joins TRBV7-2 and TRBJ2-7; D gene uncertain. The CDR3 is 12 residues long. Trimming removed 5 bases from V and 4 bases from J, with 9 bases in between. Germline V gene lookup returns CDR1 SGHTA and CDR2 FQGNSA. The CDR3 region has the DNA TGTGCCAGCAGCCGTGGTTGGTACGAGCAGTACTTC. Translating gives CASSRGWYEQYF.

J is TRBJ2-1 and V is TRBV5-1; a possible D gene is TRBD2 (7 bases). Germline values: CDR1 SGHRS, CDR2 YFSETQ. V lost 5 bases to trimming and J lost 5 bases, with 20 bases between them. The CDR3 consists of 16 residues. CDR3 protein: CASSRIAGAGNNEQFF. Here the CDR3 DNA reads TGCGCCAGCAGTCGGATCGCGGGGGCAGGGAACAATGAGCAGTTCTTC.

This clonotype was observed many times. This chain connects TRBV5-1 to TRBJ1-2; tentative D call: TRBD1 (6 bases). Trimming removed 0 bases from V and 6 bases from J, with 18 bases in between. Germline CDR1 SGHRS, CDR2 YFSETQ. The CDR3 totals 16 residues. Here the CDR3 DNA reads TGCGCCAGCAGCTTGGAAACTAACAGGGTGGTGGATGGCTACACCTTC. The encoded protein is CASSLETNRVVDGYTF. The variable domain in full, completed from reference TRBV5-1 and TRBJ1-2, reads KAGVTQTPRYLIKTRGQQVTLSCSPISGHRSVSWYQQTPGQGLQFLFEYFSETQRNKGNFPGRFSGRQFSNSRSEMNVSTLELGDSALYLCASSLETNRVVDGYTFGSGTRLTVV.

This chain links TRBV3-1 with TRBJ2-4; maybe TRBD1 (5 bases). The length of the CDR3 is 16 residues. Between the trimmed V and J ends, which lost 3 bases and 13 bases, there was a span of 25 bases. Looked up from germline, CDR1 is LGHDT and CDR2 is YNNKEL (reference sequence). CDR3 sequence reads: CASSHQGQGGKNEQYF. The CDR3 DNA sequence: TGTGCCAGCAGCCACCAAGGTCAGGGTGGAAAAAATGAGCAGTACTTC.

The V call is TRBV12-3 or TRBV12-4, the J call TRBJ2-2; D is uncertain. The CDR3 extends over 14 amino acids. V lost 6 bases to trimming and J lost 4 bases, with 12 bases between them. CDR3 sequence (DNA): TGTGCCAGCAGGTCCCCACACGGCACCGGGGAGCTGTTTTTT. Residues: CASRSPHGTGELFF.

This chain links TRBV12-3 or TRBV12-4 with TRBJ2-7, with TRBD1 identical over 8 bases. The CDR3 length is 14 residues. V was clipped by 5 bases and J by 6 bases; unmatched bases: 9. The CDR3 sequence: CASSDQGASCEQYF. CDR3 nucleotides: TGTGCCAGCAGTGACCAGGGGGCGAGCTGCGAGCAGTACTTC.

The genes are TRBV7-6 and TRBJ2-7; possibly TRBD1 for D (6 bases). There are 14 residues in the CDR3. Deletions cut 5 bases from V and 5 bases from J, with 16 bases between. Germline lookup yields CDR1 SGHVS and CDR2 FNYEAQ. Here the CDR3 DNA reads TGTGCCAGCAGCCCCTCCGGGACATCACACGAGCAGTACTTC. This translates into CASSPSGTSHEQYF.

In its sample, this clonotype was seen a few times. This chain connects TRBV28 to TRBJ2-3; no firm D call. V was pared by 3 bases and J by 5 bases, with 6 bases between. The CDR3 is made up of 12 amino acids. Germline V lookup: CDR1 MDHEN, CDR2 SYDVKM. The CDR3 bases are TGTGCCAGCAGTTTGGTCCAAGATACGCAGTATTTT. Translating it yields CASSLVQDTQYF.